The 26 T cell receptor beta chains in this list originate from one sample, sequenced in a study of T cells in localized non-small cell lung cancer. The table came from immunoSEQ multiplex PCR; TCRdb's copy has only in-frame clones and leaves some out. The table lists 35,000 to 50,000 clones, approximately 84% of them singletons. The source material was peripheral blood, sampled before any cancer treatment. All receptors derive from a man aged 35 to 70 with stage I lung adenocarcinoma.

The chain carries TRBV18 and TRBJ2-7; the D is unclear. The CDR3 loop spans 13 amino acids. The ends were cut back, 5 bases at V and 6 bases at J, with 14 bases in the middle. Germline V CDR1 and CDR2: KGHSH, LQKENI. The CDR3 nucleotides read TGTGCCAGCTCAACGCGTCAAAGTGTCGAGCAGTACTTC. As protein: CASSTRQSVEQYF.

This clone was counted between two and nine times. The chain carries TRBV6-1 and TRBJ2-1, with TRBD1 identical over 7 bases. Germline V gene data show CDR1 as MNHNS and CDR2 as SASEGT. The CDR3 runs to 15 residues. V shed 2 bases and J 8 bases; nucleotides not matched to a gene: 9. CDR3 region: CASSETAPQGDEQFF. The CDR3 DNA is TGTGCCAGCAGTGAAACGGCGCCGCAGGGGGATGAGCAGTTCTTC.

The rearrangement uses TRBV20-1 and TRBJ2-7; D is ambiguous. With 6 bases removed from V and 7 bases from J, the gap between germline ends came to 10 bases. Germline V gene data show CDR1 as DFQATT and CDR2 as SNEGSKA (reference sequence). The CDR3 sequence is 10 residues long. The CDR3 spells CSALGSEQYF. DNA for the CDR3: TGCAGTGCGCTGGGGTCTGAGCAGTACTTC.

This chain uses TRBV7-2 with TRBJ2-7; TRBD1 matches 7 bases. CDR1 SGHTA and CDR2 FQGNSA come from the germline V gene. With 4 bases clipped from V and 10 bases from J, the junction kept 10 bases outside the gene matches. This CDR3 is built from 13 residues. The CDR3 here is CASSSRQGSFQYF. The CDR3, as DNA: TGTGCCAGCAGCTCCCGACAGGGCAGCTTTCAGTACTTC.

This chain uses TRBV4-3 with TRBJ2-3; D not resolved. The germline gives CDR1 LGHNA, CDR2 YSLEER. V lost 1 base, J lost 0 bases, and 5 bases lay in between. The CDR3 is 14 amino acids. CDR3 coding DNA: TGCGCCAGCAGCCAAGGGCCTAGCACAGATACGCAGTATTTT. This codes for CASSQGPSTDTQYF.

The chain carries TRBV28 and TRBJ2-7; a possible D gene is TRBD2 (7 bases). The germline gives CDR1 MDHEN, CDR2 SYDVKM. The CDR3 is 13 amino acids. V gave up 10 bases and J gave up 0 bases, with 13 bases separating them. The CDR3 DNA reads TGTGCCACCTTCGGGGGGCTCTCCTACGAGCAGTACTTC. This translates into CATFGGLSYEQYF.

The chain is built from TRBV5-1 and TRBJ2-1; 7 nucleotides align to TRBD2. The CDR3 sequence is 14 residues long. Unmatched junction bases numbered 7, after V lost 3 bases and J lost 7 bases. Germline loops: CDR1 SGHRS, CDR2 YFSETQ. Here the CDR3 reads CASSSGGAGNEQFF. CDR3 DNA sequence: TGCGCCAGCAGCTCGGGGGGAGCAGGAAATGAGCAGTTCTTC.

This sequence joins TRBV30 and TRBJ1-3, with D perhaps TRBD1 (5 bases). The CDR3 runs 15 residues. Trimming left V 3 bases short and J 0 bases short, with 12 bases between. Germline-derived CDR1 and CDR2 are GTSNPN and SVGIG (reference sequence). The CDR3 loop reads CAWSVRGYSGNTIYF. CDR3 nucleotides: TGTGCCTGGAGCGTCCGGGGGTACTCTGGAAACACCATATATTTT.

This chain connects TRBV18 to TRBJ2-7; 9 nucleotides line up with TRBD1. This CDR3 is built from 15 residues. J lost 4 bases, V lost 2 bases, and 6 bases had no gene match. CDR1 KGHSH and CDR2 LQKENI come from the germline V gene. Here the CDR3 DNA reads TGTGCCAGCTCACCATCCTACGGACAGGGGTACGAGCAGTACTTC. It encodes CASSPSYGQGYEQYF.

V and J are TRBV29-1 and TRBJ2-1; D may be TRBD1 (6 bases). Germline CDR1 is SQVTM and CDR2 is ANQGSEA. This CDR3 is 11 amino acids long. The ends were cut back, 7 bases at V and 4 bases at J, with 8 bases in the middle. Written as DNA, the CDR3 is TGCAGCGCCGACAGGTACAATGAGCAGTTCTTC. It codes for CSADRYNEQFF.

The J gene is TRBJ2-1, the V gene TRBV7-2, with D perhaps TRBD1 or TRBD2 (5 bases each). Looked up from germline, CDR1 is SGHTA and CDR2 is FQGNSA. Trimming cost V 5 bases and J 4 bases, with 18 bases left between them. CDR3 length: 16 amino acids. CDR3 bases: TGTGCCAGCAGCCGATCCGGGACGCTACAGTACAATGAGCAGTTCTTC. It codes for CASSRSGTLQYNEQFF.

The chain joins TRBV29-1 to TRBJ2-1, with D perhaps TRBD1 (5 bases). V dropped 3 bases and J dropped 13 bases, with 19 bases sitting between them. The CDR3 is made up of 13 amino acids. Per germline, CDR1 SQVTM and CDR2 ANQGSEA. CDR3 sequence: CSVEDGAAPNQFF. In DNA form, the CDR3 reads TGCAGCGTTGAGGATGGGGCGGCCCCAAACCAGTTCTTC.

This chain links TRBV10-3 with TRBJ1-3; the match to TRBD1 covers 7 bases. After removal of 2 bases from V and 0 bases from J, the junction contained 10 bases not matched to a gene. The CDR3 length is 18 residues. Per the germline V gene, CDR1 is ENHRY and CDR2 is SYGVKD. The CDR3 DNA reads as TGTGCCATCAGTGAGGGGACAGATATACAAATCTCTGGAAACACCATATATTTT. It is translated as CAISEGTDIQISGNTIYF.

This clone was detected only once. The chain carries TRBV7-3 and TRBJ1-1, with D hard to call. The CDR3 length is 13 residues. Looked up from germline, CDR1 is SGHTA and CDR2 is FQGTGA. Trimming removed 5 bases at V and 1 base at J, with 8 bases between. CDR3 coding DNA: TGTGCCAGCAGCCGGCAACAGAACACTGAAGCTTTCTTT. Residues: CASSRQQNTEAFF.

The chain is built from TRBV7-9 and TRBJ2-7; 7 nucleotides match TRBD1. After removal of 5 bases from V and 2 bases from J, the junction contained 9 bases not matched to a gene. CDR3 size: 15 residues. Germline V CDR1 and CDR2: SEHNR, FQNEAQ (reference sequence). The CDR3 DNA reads TGTGCCAGCAGCCCGGAGACAGGGATGCCCTACGAGCAGTACTTC. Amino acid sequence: CASSPETGMPYEQYF.

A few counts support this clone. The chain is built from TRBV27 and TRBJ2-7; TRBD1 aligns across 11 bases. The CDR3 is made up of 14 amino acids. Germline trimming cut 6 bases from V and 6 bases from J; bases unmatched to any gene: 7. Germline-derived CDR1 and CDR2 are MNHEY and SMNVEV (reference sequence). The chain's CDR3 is CASSLGTGGGEQYF. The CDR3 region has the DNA TGTGCCAGCAGCCTAGGGACAGGGGGGGGCGAGCAGTACTTC.

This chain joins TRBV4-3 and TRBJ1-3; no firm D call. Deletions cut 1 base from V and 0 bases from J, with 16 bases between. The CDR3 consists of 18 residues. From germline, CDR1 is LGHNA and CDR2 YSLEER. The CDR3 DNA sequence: TGCGCCAGCAGCCAAGGGGGTGGCAGGACCTACTCTGGAAACACCATATATTTT. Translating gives CASSQGGGRTYSGNTIYF.

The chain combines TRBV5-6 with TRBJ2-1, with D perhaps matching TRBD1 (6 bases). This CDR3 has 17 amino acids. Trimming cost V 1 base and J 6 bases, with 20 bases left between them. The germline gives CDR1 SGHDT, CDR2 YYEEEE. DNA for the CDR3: TGTGCCAGCAGCTTGAGAGTGGACAGCCCTCGAAGCAATGAGCAGTTCTTC. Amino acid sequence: CASSLRVDSPRSNEQFF.

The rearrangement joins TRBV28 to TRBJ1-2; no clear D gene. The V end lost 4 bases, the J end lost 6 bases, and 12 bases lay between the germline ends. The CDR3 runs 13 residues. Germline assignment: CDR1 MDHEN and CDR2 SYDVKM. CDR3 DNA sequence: TGTGCCAGCAGTTGGCCTATGGTCGATGGCTACACCTTC. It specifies CASSWPMVDGYTF.

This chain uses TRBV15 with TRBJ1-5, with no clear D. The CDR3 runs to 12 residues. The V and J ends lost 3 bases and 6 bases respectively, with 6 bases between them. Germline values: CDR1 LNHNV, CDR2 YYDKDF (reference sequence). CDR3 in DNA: TGTGCCACCAGCAGGGACCCTCAGCCCCAGCATTTT. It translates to CATSRDPQPQHF.

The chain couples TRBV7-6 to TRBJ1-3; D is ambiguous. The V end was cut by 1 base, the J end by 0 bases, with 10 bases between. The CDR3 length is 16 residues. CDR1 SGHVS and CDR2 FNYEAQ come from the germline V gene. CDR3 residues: CASSLDWSNSGNTIYF. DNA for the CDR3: TGTGCCAGCAGCTTAGATTGGAGCAACTCTGGAAACACCATATATTTT.

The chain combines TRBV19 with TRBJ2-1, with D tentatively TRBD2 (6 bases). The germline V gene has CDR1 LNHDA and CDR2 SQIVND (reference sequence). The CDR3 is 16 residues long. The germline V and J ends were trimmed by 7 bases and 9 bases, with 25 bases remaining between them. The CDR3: CASNHPYQRGKTEQFF. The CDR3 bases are TGTGCCAGTAATCACCCCTACCAACGGGGGAAGACTGAGCAGTTCTTC.

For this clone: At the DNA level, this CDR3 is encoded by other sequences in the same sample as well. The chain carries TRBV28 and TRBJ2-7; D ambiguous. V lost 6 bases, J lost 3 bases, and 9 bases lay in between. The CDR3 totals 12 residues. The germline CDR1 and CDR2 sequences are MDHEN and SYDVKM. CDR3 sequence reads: CASSLVGYEQYF. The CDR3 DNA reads TGTGCCAGCAGCCTCGTAGGCTACGAGCAGTACTTC.

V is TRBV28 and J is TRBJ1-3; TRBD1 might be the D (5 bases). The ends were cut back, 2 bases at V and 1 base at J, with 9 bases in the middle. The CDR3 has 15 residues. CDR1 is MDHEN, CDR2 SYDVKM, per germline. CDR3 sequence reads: CASSLGGDSGNTIYF. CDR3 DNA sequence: TGTGCCAGCAGTTTAGGGGGGGATTCTGGAAACACCATATATTTT.

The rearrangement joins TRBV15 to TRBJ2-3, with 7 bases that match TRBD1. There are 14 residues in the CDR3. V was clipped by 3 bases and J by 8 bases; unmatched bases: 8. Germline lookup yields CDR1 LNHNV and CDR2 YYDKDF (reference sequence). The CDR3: CATSSLARQGTQYF. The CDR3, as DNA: TGTGCCACCAGCAGCCTTGCAAGACAGGGTACGCAGTATTTT.

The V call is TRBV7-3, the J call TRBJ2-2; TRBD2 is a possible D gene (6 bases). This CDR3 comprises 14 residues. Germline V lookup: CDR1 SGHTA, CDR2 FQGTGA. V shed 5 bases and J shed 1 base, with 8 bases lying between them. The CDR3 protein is CASSRSGNTGELFF. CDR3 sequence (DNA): TGTGCCAGCAGCCGTAGCGGGAACACCGGGGAGCTGTTTTTT.